Presented here are 15 T cell receptor beta chains from one specimen sequenced in a study of blood T cell repertoires in COVID-19. TCRdb's copy holds only in-frame clones and misses some; the assay was immunoSEQ multiplex PCR. The table lists 250,000 to 350,000 clones, around 90% of them singletons. Sequencing was performed on PBMCs or T cells enriched from blood (not recorded which). The receptors shown here come from a woman younger than 45 who had recovered from COVID-19.

The V gene is TRBV18, the J gene TRBJ2-5; D unresolved. The germline V gene has CDR1 KGHSH and CDR2 LQKENI. The CDR3 extends over 15 amino acids. V shed 0 bases and J shed 5 bases, with 13 bases lying between them. The CDR3, as DNA: TGTGCCAGCTCACCACCGAGCGTTACCGGGGAGACCCAGTACTTC. It specifies CASSPPSVTGETQYF.

The chain couples TRBV5-1 to TRBJ2-1, with D perhaps matching TRBD1 (5 bases). The CDR3 runs to 14 residues. CDR1 is SGHRS and CDR2 is YFSETQ in the germline V gene. Trimming shortened V by 0 bases and J by 6 bases, and 10 bases separated the two germline ends. CDR3 protein: CASSLGQGSNEQFF. The CDR3 DNA reads TGCGCCAGCAGCTTGGGGCAGGGATCCAATGAGCAGTTCTTC.

The chain links TRBV6-5 to TRBJ2-7; 7 bases match TRBD2. Per germline, CDR1 MNHEY and CDR2 SVGAGI. The CDR3 loop spans 16 amino acids. J lost 7 bases, V lost 3 bases, and 15 bases had no gene match. The CDR3 coding sequence is TGTGCCAGCAGTTATTACCCCCCGGGCCAGGGAGGGGAGCAGTACTTC. This codes for CASSYYPPGQGGEQYF.

The genes are TRBV30 and TRBJ2-5; a possible D gene is TRBD2 (6 bases). From germline, CDR1 is GTSNPN and CDR2 SVGIG (reference sequence). Between the trimmed V and J ends, which lost 1 base and 2 bases, there was a span of 11 bases. The CDR3 length is 14 residues. CDR3 DNA sequence: TGTGCCTGGAGTGCGGCGGGACCTCAAGAGACCCAGTACTTC. It encodes CAWSAAGPQETQYF. Full variable domain (outside the CDR3, taken from reference TRBV30 and TRBJ2-5): SQTIHQWPATLVQPVGSPLSLECTVEGTSNPNLYWYRQAAGRGLQLLFYSVGIGQISSEVPQNLSASRPQDRQFILSSKKLLLSDSGFYLCAWSAAGPQETQYFGPGTRLLVL.

The chain couples TRBV7-2 to TRBJ2-1; D might be TRBD2 (5 bases). Germline assignment: CDR1 SGHTA and CDR2 FQGNSA. The ends were cut back, 1 base at V and 4 bases at J, with 8 bases in the middle. The CDR3 covers 14 residues. The CDR3 reads CASSLGLAYNEQFF. The CDR3 DNA is TGTGCCAGCAGCTTAGGTCTAGCATACAATGAGCAGTTCTTC.

This clone occurred many times. The chain couples TRBV5-1 to TRBJ1-4, with D hard to call. The germline V gene encodes CDR1 SGHRS and CDR2 YFSETQ. The CDR3 contains 16 residues. The V gene lost 6 bases and the J gene lost 3 bases, with 18 bases spanning the gap. The CDR3 DNA reads TGCGCCAGCAAAGAACGAGCCAGTGGAGCTAATGAAAAACTGTTTTTT. Its protein product is CASKERASGANEKLFF.

This clone was observed once. In DNA, the CDR3 is TGTGCCAGCAGTCCAGGACATCACAGAGAGGATACGCAGTATTTT. It translates to CASSPGHHREDTQYF. J is TRBJ2-3 and V is TRBV28; possible D gene TRBD1, 5 bases. This CDR3 is 15 amino acids long. Trimming cost V 5 bases and J 6 bases, with 18 bases left between them. Germline values: CDR1 MDHEN, CDR2 SYDVKM.

This clone was recorded once. The gene calls are TRBV29-1 and TRBJ1-1; 8 nucleotides line up with TRBD1. This CDR3 comprises 12 residues. With 6 bases clipped from V and 1 base from J, the junction kept 1 base outside the gene matches. In germline, CDR1 is SQVTM, CDR2 ANQGSEA. CDR3 protein: CSVDRANTEAFF. Written as DNA, the CDR3 is TGCAGCGTGGACAGGGCGAACACTGAAGCTTTCTTT. Looking up the rest from reference TRBV29-1 and TRBJ1-1 gives the full variable domain: SAVISQKPSRDICQRGTSLTIQCQVDSQVTMMFWYRQQPGQSLTLIATANQGSEATYESGFVIDKFPISRPNLTFSTLTVSNMSPEDSSIYLCSVDRANTEAFFGQGTRLTVV.

The chain joins TRBV6-1 to TRBJ1-2; D gene ambiguous. Germline CDR1 and CDR2: MNHNS and SASEGT. The CDR3 is 13 residues long. V was trimmed by 3 bases and J by 2 bases, leaving 7 bases between them. The CDR3 sequence: CASSETRNYGYTF. The CDR3 region has the DNA TGTGCCAGCAGTGAGACACGGAACTATGGCTACACCTTC.

The chain couples TRBV28 to TRBJ1-6, with 10 bases lining up with TRBD1. Germline assignment: CDR1 MDHEN and CDR2 SYDVKM. J lost 4 bases, V lost 6 bases, and 6 bases had no gene match. The CDR3 sequence is 16 residues long. The CDR3 is CASSIPGQGYNSPLHF. The CDR3 DNA sequence: TGTGCCAGCAGCATCCCGGGACAGGGGTATAATTCACCCCTCCACTTT.

The chain combines TRBV6-6 with TRBJ2-7; TRBD2 might be the D (6 bases). This CDR3 spans 17 amino acids. Germline V gene data show CDR1 as MNHNY and CDR2 as SVGAGI (reference sequence). Trimming took 5 bases from V and 3 from J, leaving 23 bases between them. CDR3 sequence (DNA): TGTGCCAGCAGTCTCAAACACAACCGGGACTGGCTCTACGAGCAGTACTTC. Translated, it gives CASSLKHNRDWLYEQYF.

This chain uses TRBV4-3 with TRBJ1-2; maybe TRBD1 (6 bases). The germline V and J ends were trimmed by 4 bases and 1 base, with 16 bases remaining between them. Germline values: CDR1 LGHNA, CDR2 YSLEER. The CDR3 totals 16 residues. This chain's CDR3 is CASSPTTTGFNYGYTF. Written as DNA, the CDR3 is TGCGCCAGCAGCCCGACTACGACAGGTTTTAACTATGGCTACACCTTC.

V and J are TRBV19 and TRBJ2-2; 9 bases are a match to TRBD1. The germline V gene has CDR1 LNHDA and CDR2 SQIVND (reference sequence). V shed 4 bases, J shed 5 bases, and the junction held 2 bases outside the gene matches. The CDR3 is 14 amino acids. This CDR3 is CASSTGQGTGELFF. The CDR3 bases are TGTGCCAGTAGTACGGGACAGGGAACCGGGGAGCTGTTTTTT.

V gene TRBV6-5 combines with J gene TRBJ1-1, with 9 positions matching TRBD1. The germline V gene encodes CDR1 MNHEY and CDR2 SVGAGI. The CDR3 is 12 residues long. Unmatched junction bases numbered 6, after V lost 6 bases and J lost 10 bases. As DNA, the CDR3 is TGTGCCAGCAGCGTAACAGGGGGCACAGCTTTCTTT. Translating it yields CASSVTGGTAFF.

This chain joins TRBV6-1 and TRBJ1-5, with 7 bases aligning to TRBD1. This CDR3 is 17 amino acids long. Trimming at V came to 1 base and at J to 0 bases, leaving 6 bases not matched to a gene. CDR1 and CDR2 (germline): MNHNS, SASEGT. As DNA, the CDR3 is TGTGCCAGCAGTGAAGTTTGGGGACAGTATAGCAATCAGCCCCAGCATTTT. Amino acid sequence: CASSEVWGQYSNQPQHF.